This T cell receptor (beta chain) appears in the sequencing data of a study of blood T cell repertoires in COVID-19. Germline CDR1 is SGHDN and CDR2 is FVKESK. The CDR3 sequence is 14 residues long. V shed 5 bases and J shed 8 bases, with 15 bases lying between them. The table came from immunoSEQ multiplex PCR; TCRdb's copy has only in-frame clones and leaves some out. Of 120,000 to 150,000 clones listed, about 87% were seen once; the top ten hold less than 45%. This receptor was obtained from a man aged 45-65 years who had recovered from COVID-19. Source material: peripheral blood. V usage is TRBV14 and J usage is TRBJ1-4, with D perhaps matching TRBD1 (6 bases). The CDR3 coding sequence is TGTGCCAGCAGCTATGGACAGCCCGGGGAAAAACTGTTTTTT. Protein sequence: CASSYGQPGEKLFF.